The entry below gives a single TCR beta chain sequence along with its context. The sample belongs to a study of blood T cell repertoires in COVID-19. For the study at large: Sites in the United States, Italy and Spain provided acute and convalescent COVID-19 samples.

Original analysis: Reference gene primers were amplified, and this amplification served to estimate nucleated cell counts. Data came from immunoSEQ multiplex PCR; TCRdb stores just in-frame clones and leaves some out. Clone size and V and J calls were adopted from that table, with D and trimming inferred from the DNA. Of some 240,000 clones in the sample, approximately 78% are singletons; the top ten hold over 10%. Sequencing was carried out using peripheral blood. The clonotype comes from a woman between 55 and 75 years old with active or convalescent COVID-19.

CDR3 sequence (DNA): TGTGCCAGCAGCATTCATGTACGGGTACGGGGATCGGGCGAGCAGTACTTC. Its translation: CASSIHVRVRGSGEQYF. The chain has TRBV5-6 and TRBJ2-7; maybe TRBD2 (5 bases). V was pared by 4 bases and J by 6 bases, with 26 bases between. The germline V gene encodes CDR1 SGHDT and CDR2 YYEEEE. The CDR3 length is 17 residues.